Listed below are T cell receptor beta chains from one sample, sequenced in a study of blood T cell repertoires in COVID-19. Produced via immunoSEQ multiplex PCR; TCRdb's table is partial and in-frame only. Of more than 80,000 clones listed, roughly 80% were seen once; the top ten hold about 15%. The sequencing input was peripheral blood. These receptors all stem from a human donor in a cohort sampled during active COVID-19. Both conserved end residues are part of each CDR3. The order of the fields is clone size, D gene, V gene, J gene, CDR3 DNA, CDR3 protein. D genes are given only for firm matches. Some rows mark clone size as missing; the rest say once, few, many or name a class of expanded clone.

.	.	TRBV19	TRBJ2-2	TGTGCCAGTAGCAGCGGACTAGGGGGGAACACCGGGGAGCTGTTTTTT	CASSSGLGGNTGELFF
.	.	TRBV6-6	TRBJ2-7	TGTGCCAGCAGCGGTAAACTAGTGTCTAACGAGCAGTACTTC	CASSGKLVSNEQYF
.	.	TRBV18	TRBJ1-2	TGTGCCAGCTCTACCCCATCGGGCTATGGCTACACCTTC	CASSTPSGYGYTF
.	TRBD2	TRBV10-3	TRBJ2-3	TGTGCCATCAGCGAAGGTAGCGGGGGGGCCGGGAGCACAGATACGCAGTATTTT	CAISEGSGGAGSTDTQYF
.	TRBD1	TRBV24-1	TRBJ2-3	TGTGCCACCAGAGGGCCCGGACAGGGGGGGTCCGGTACGCAGTATTTT	CATRGPGQGGSGTQYF
.	.	TRBV5-1	TRBJ1-1	TGCGCCAGCAGCTTGTTATTACAGGCGAACACTGAAGCTTTCTTT	CASSLLLQANTEAFF
.	.	TRBV18	TRBJ1-5	TGTGCCAGCTCAACGGAGTTTGGGAATCAGCCCCAGCATTTT	CASSTEFGNQPQHF
.	.	TRBV7-3	TRBJ2-5	TGTGCCAGCAGCTTAAAACCAGGGGTGGAGACCCAGTACTTC	CASSLKPGVETQYF
.	TRBD2	TRBV15	TRBJ2-5	TGTGCCACCTCTGGCGGGGGGGCCGTCCCCCCCGAGACCCAGTACTTC	CATSGGGAVPPETQYF
.	TRBD1	TRBV6-4	TRBJ1-5	TGTGCCAGCAGTGCTACAGGGGGAGGCAATCAGCCCCAGCATTTT	CASSATGGGNQPQHF
.	TRBD2	TRBV2	TRBJ2-3	TGTGCCAGCAGTCTGACTAGCGTAGGCACAGATACGCAGTATTTT	CASSLTSVGTDTQYF
.	.	TRBV3-1/TRBV3-2	TRBJ2-7	TGTGCCAGCAGCCAAAGCAGGGGCTCTAACGAGCAGTACTTC	CASSQSRGSNEQYF
.	TRBD1	TRBV28	TRBJ2-2	TGTGCCAGCAGTTCGACAGGGACCACCGGGGAGCTGTTTTTT	CASSSTGTTGELFF
.	.	TRBV7-2	TRBJ2-3	TGTGCCAGCAGCTTAGGACTCAGTCCTACAGATACGCAGTATTTT	CASSLGLSPTDTQYF
.	TRBD2	TRBV11-2	TRBJ2-1	TGTGCCAGCAGCTTAGTAGGTACCGGGAGCGGGAGGGGGAATGAGCAGTTCTTC	CASSLVGTGSGRGNEQFF
.	TRBD2	TRBV28	TRBJ2-1	TGTGCCAGCAGTTTAGGACTAGCGGGAGTTCGTGAGCAGTTCTTC	CASSLGLAGVREQFF
.	.	TRBV28	TRBJ2-3	TGTGCCAGCAGTTCAAATCTGGGACTGTCCAAAGATACGCAGTATTTT	CASSSNLGLSKDTQYF
.	.	TRBV5-4	TRBJ2-5	TGTGCCAGCAGTTCGGAGGGGGAGACCCAGTACTTC	CASSSEGETQYF
.	TRBD1	TRBV9	TRBJ2-1	TGTGCCAGCAGCGGAGGGGGCAGGGGTAACAATGAGCAGTTCTTC	CASSGGGRGNNEQFF
.	.	TRBV6-2/TRBV6-3	TRBJ1-5	TGTGCCTCCAGTTCGTTCGGCAATCAGCCCCAGCATTTT	CASSSFGNQPQHF
.	TRBD2	TRBV28	TRBJ2-1	TGTGCCAGCAGTTTATCCCCTAGCGGGACTTATGAGCAGTTCTTC	CASSLSPSGTYEQFF
once	TRBD1	TRBV9	TRBJ2-3	TGTGCCAGCAGCGTCCGGGACAGGGGCACAGATACGCAGTATTTT	CASSVRDRGTDTQYF
.	.	TRBV28	TRBJ1-6	TGTGCCAGCAGGGGTAGGACAGATAATTCACCCCTCCACTTT	CASRGRTDNSPLHF
.	.	TRBV2	TRBJ1-1	TGTGCCAGCAGTGATCAGGGGCAGAACACTGAAGCTTTCTTT	CASSDQGQNTEAFF
.	TRBD1	TRBV19	TRBJ2-2	TGTGCCAGTAGTACCTCCGGGACAGGGCTTAACACCGGGGAGCTGTTTTTT	CASSTSGTGLNTGELFF
.	TRBD1	TRBV6-2/TRBV6-3	TRBJ2-7	TGTGCCAGCAGTATAAGCGGGACAGGGGGCGACGAGCAGTACTTC	CASSISGTGGDEQYF
once	TRBD1	TRBV6-5	TRBJ1-2	TGTGCCAGCACTCCCCTAAGGACAGGGGGAGGCTACACCTTC	CASTPLRTGGGYTF
.	TRBD1	TRBV3-1/TRBV3-2	TRBJ1-2	TGTGCCAGCAGCCAAGGAAAGAGGACAGGGGGTTTGAACGGCTACACCTTC	CASSQGKRTGGLNGYTF
.	.	TRBV28	TRBJ1-2	TGTGCCAGCAGTTTACTCTCCCTGGGGGGGGGCCTCTATGGCTACACCTTC	CASSLLSLGGGLYGYTF
.	.	TRBV3-1/TRBV3-2	TRBJ2-5	TGTGCCAGCAGCCTAAGCCCCCTTGGGCCCCAAGAGACCCAGTACTTC	CASSLSPLGPQETQYF
few	TRBD1	TRBV5-6	TRBJ1-5	TGTGCCAGCAGCTCAGGGACAGGGGGTTTTCAGCCCCAGCATTTT	CASSSGTGGFQPQHF
.	TRBD1	TRBV10-3	TRBJ1-5	TGTGCCATCAGTGACTCTGGGACAGGGGCTATCGGCAATCAGCCCCAGCATTTT	CAISDSGTGAIGNQPQHF
.	.	TRBV20-1	TRBJ2-7	TGCAGTGCCAGGGTTATAGGCGAGCAGTACTTC	CSARVIGEQYF
.	TRBD1	TRBV3-1/TRBV3-2	TRBJ2-2	TGTGCCAGCAGCTACACACAGGGGTACACCGGGGAGCTGTTTTTT	CASSYTQGYTGELFF
.	.	TRBV2	TRBJ2-3	TGTGCCAGCAGTGACCGAGGGAGGGATACGCAGTATTTT	CASSDRGRDTQYF
once	TRBD2	TRBV5-4	TRBJ2-3	TGTGCCAGCGGCCCCGGTCTCACTAGCGGGAATACAGATACGCAGTATTTT	CASGPGLTSGNTDTQYF
.	.	TRBV19	TRBJ1-1	TGTGCCAGTAGTTTCAGGGATGCGGAAACTGAAGCTTTCTTT	CASSFRDAETEAFF
few	TRBD1	TRBV7-9	TRBJ1-6	TGTGCCAGCAGCTCGGGACAGGGGTTCTATAATTCACCCCTCCACTTT	CASSSGQGFYNSPLHF
.	.	TRBV7-8	TRBJ1-1	TGTGCCAGCAGCCCTTCAAACAGGGTCACTGAAGCTTTCTTT	CASSPSNRVTEAFF
.	.	TRBV28	TRBJ2-4	TGTGCCAGCAGTCTAACCAAAAACATTCAGTACTTC	CASSLTKNIQYF
.	.	TRBV11-2	TRBJ2-1	TGTGCCAGCAGCCCTCAGATCGAGCAGTTCTTC	CASSPQIEQFF
once	TRBD1	TRBV11-2	TRBJ2-1	TGTGCCAGCAGTGACAGGGTCAATGAGCAGTTCTTC	CASSDRVNEQFF
.	TRBD2	TRBV2	TRBJ2-2	TGTGCCAGCAGGGCTAGCGGCACCACCGGGGAGCTGTTTTTT	CASRASGTTGELFF
.	.	TRBV7-3	TRBJ2-2	TGTGCCAGCAGCCCCCAAACAGCGGTCGGGGAGCTGTTTTTT	CASSPQTAVGELFF
.	TRBD1	TRBV6-6	TRBJ1-2	TGTGCCAGCATGGGACAGGGCTATGGCTACACCTTC	CASMGQGYGYTF
.	TRBD2	TRBV7-9	TRBJ2-3	TGTGCCAGCAGCCTTAGGACTAGCGGGACTGATACGCAGTATTTT	CASSLRTSGTDTQYF
.	.	TRBV4-1	TRBJ1-1	TGCGCCAGCAGCCAATCGGCCTTAAGGGGAAGTACTGAAGCTTTCTTT	CASSQSALRGSTEAFF
.	.	TRBV10-2	TRBJ2-1	TGCGCCAGCAGGTTAAGACAGGTTGGCGAGCAGTTCTTC	CASRLRQVGEQFF
.	TRBD1	TRBV9	TRBJ2-2	TGTGCCAGCAGCGTAGTCACAGGGGGTCACACCGGGGAGCTGTTTTTT	CASSVVTGGHTGELFF